This T cell receptor (beta chain) was sequenced for a study of blood T cell repertoires in COVID-19. Looking at the study overall: Acute-phase and convalescent COVID-19 samples originated in the United States, Italy and Spain. T cells, B-cell-depleted T cells, or PBMCs provided the cDNA or gDNA that served as material.

Authors' methods: The authors estimated nucleated cell counts from reference gene primer amplification. The protocol was immunoSEQ multiplex PCR, while the TCRdb copy is restricted to in-frame clones and leaves out a portion. V, J and clone size are those of that table, while D and trimming were read from the DNA. In the table there are tens of thousands of clones, about 89% of which are singletons. The V and J ends lost 3 bases and 0 bases respectively, with 8 bases between them. CDR3 size: 14 residues. Germline values: CDR1 MNHNY, CDR2 SVGAGI (reference sequence). J is TRBJ1-2 and V is TRBV6-6; D gene unclear. Material for sequencing was peripheral blood. This receptor was obtained from a man between 65 and 85 years old with active or convalescent COVID-19. In nucleotides, the CDR3 is TGTGCCAGCAGTTATGCCCAGGCTAACTATGGCTACACCTTC. This gives the protein CASSYAQANYGYTF.